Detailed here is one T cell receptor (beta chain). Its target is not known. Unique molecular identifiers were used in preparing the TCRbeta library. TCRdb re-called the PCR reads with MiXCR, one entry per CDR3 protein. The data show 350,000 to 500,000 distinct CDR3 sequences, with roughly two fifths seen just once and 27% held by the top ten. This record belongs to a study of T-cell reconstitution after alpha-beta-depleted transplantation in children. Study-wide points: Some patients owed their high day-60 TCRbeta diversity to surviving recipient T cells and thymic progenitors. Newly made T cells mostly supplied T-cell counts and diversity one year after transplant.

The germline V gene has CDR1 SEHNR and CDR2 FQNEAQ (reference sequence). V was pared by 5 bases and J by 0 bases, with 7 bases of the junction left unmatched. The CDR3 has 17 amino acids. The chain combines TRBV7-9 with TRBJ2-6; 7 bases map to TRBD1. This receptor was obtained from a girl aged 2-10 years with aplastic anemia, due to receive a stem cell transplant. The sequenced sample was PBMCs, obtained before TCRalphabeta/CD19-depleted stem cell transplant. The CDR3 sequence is CASSPRGQCSGANVLTF. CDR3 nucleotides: TGTGCCAGCAGCCCTAGGGGGCAGTGCTCTGGGGCCAACGTCCTGACTTTC.